This T cell receptor beta chain is drawn from a study of identifying expanded T cells in peripheral blood. Study-level results: About 1.3 clones differed between technical replicates, versus around 15 and 18 over time. Clone count variance between approximately two-week samples rose with total template count.

A note on this clone: Antigen unknown.

With V trimmed by 5 bases and J by 1 base, 8 bases remained unmatched. This CDR3 contains 16 residues. Germline CDR1 SGHTA, CDR2 FQGNSA. During the collection period, no donor immune events like infections were recorded. Method: immunoSEQ multiplex PCR; TCRdb's copy keeps in-frame clones and lacks some. The sample includes some 100,000 clones, around 89% of them seen just once. The rearrangement links TRBV7-2 to TRBJ1-5, with TRBD1 identical over 7 bases. The sequence derives from a person aged 18 to 75 in good health. The sequencing sample was made of blood. The CDR3 reads CASSGRGGRSNQPQHF. CDR3 sequence (DNA): TGTGCCAGCAGCGGCAGGGGGGGGCGAAGCAATCAGCCCCAGCATTTT.